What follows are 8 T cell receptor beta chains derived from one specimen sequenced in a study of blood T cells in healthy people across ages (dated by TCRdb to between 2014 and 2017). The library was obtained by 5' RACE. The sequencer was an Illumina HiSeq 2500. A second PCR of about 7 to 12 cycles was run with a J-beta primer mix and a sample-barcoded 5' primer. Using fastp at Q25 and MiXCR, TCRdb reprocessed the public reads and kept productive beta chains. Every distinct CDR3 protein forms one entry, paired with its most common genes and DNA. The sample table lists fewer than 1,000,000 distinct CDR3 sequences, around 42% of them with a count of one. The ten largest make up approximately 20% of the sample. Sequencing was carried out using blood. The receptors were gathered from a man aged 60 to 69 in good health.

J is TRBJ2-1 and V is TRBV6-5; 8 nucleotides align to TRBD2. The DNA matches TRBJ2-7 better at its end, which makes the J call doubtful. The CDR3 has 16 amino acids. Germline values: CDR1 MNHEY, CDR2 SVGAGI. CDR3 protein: CASSYSGGGKYNEQYF. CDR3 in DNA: TGTGCCAGCAGTTACTCCGGGGGGGGGAAGTACAATGAGCAGTACTTC.

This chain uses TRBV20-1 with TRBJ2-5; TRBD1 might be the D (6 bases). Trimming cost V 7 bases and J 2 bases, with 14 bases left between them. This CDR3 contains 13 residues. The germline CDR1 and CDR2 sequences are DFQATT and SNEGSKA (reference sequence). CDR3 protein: CSGGGDTQETQYF. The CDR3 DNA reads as TGCAGTGGAGGTGGGGACACACAAGAGACCCAGTACTTC.

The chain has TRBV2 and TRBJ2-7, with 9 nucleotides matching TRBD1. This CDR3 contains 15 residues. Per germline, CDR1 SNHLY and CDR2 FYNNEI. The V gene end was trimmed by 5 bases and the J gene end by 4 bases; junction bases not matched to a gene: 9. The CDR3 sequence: CASSFTGTGTYEQYF. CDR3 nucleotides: TGTGCCAGCAGTTTTACCGGGACAGGGACTTACGAGCAGTACTTC.

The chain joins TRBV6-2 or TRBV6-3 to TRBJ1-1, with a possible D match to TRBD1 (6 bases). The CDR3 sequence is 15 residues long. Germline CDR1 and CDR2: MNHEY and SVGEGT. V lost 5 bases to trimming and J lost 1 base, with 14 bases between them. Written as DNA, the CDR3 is TGTGCCAGCAGTATCTCAGGGGCACAGAACACTGAAGCTTTCTTT. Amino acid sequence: CASSISGAQNTEAFF.

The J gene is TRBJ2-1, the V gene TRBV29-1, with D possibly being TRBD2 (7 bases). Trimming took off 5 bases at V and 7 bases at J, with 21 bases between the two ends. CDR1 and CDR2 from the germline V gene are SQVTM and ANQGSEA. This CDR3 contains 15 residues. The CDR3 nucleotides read TGCAGCGTTAGGGCCGTAGGGGGGGCCGATAATGAGCAGTTCTTC. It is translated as CSVRAVGGADNEQFF.

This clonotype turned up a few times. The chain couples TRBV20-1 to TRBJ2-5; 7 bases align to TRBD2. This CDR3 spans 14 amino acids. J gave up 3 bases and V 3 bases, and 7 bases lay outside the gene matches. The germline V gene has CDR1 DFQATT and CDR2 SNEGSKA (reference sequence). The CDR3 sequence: CSARTPGLKETQYF. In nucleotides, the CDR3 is TGCAGTGCTAGGACCCCGGGACTAAAAGAGACCCAGTACTTC.

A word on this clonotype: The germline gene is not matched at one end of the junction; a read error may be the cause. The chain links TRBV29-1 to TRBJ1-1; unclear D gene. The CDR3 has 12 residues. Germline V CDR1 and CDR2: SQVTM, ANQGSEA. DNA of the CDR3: TGCAGCGTTGCACGGAGGAACGCTGAAGCTTTCTTT. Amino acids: CSVARRNAEAFF.

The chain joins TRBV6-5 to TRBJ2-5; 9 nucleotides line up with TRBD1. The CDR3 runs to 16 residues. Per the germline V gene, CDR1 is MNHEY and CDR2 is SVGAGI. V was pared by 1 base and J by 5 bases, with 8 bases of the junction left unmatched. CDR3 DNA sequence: TGTGCCAGCAGTTACTTCCCTCCGGGACAGGGTGAGACCCAGTACTTC. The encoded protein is CASSYFPPGQGETQYF.